One and the same sample provided the 14 T cell receptor beta chains below, sequenced in a study of T-cell memory formation after mild COVID-19. In TCRdb, the 5' RACE reads were re-called with MiXCR into one record per CDR3 protein. The sample lists about 310,000 distinct CDR3 sequences, 15% to 20% seen once, with approximately 21% in the top ten. The sample comprised PBMCs or a T cell subset sorted from them (not recorded which). Source of these receptors: a man aged 18 to 30 who had mild COVID-19 (a few samples of this study predate the infection). Cell type and time point are not known.

This clonotype was recorded only once. CDR3 amino acids: CASSWRVAGGPSNEQFF. CDR3 bases: TGTGCCAGCAGCTGGAGGGTAGCGGGGGGGCCGAGTAATGAGCAGTTCTTC. The chain links TRBV5-5 to TRBJ2-1, with 11 bases aligning to TRBD2. The CDR3 totals 17 residues. The germline V gene has CDR1 SGHKS and CDR2 YYEKEE (reference sequence). With 3 bases clipped from V and 7 bases from J, the junction kept 12 bases outside the gene matches.

In this sample, this clonotype turned up a few times. This chain joins TRBV10-3 and TRBJ2-2; no clear D gene. The length of the CDR3 is 13 residues. Looked up from germline, CDR1 is ENHRY and CDR2 is SYGVKD. Trimming left V 9 bases short and J 6 bases short, with 14 bases between. The CDR3 sequence: CAIKELEAGELFF. The CDR3, as DNA: TGTGCCATAAAGGAGCTAGAGGCCGGGGAGCTGTTTTTT.

The chain recombines TRBV6-1 with TRBJ2-5, with D maybe TRBD2 (7 bases). Germline CDR1 reads MNHNS; CDR2 reads SASEGT. V was shortened by 6 bases and J by 2 bases, with 13 bases between the two germline ends. The CDR3 length is 14 residues. The CDR3 here is CASRGGGEQETQYF. The CDR3 nucleotides read TGTGCCAGCAGAGGGGGAGGGGAGCAAGAGACCCAGTACTTC.

The chain employs TRBV5-1 and TRBJ2-1, with 9 bases matching TRBD2. With V trimmed by 1 base and J by 6 bases, 5 bases remained unmatched. The CDR3 spans 15 residues. Germline V lookup: CDR1 SGHRS, CDR2 YFSETQ. In DNA form, the CDR3 reads TGCGCCAGCAGCTTGACGACTAGCGGAGCCAATGAGCAGTTCTTC. This encodes CASSLTTSGANEQFF.

This clonotype showed up just a few times. V and J are TRBV25-1 and TRBJ2-5, with D possibly matching TRBD2 (6 bases). This CDR3 comprises 11 residues. Trimming took 6 bases from V and 5 from J, leaving 7 bases between them. Germline V gene lookup returns CDR1 MGHDK and CDR2 SYGVNS. CDR3 amino acids: CASRAGETQYF. The CDR3, as DNA: TGTGCCAGCAGAGCGGGCGAGACCCAGTACTTC.

The chain combines TRBV5-1 with TRBJ2-3; TRBD1 agrees at 10 bases. V dropped 7 bases and J dropped 5; count of bases not matched to a gene: 1. The V gene's germline CDR1 is SGHRS and CDR2 YFSETQ. The CDR3 consists of 12 residues. The CDR3 coding sequence is TGCGCCAGCGGACAGGGGGTAGATACGCAGTATTTT. This codes for CASGQGVDTQYF. The variable domain in full, completed from reference TRBV5-1 and TRBJ2-3, reads KAGVTQTPRYLIKTRGQQVTLSCSPISGHRSVSWYQQTPGQGLQFLFEYFSETQRNKGNFPGRFSGRQFSNSRSEMNVSTLELGDSALYLCASGQGVDTQYFGPGTRLTVL.

J is TRBJ1-2 and V is TRBV29-1; D not resolved. The length of the CDR3 is 12 residues. Germline CDR1 SQVTM, CDR2 ANQGSEA. The germline V and J ends were trimmed by 3 bases and 8 bases, with 13 bases remaining between them. This CDR3 is CSVDWLGKGYTF. The CDR3 DNA follows: TGCAGCGTTGATTGGTTGGGGAAGGGCTACACCTTC.

This clonotype was seen more than once but under ten times. The chain is built from TRBV5-1 and TRBJ2-1; D is unresolved. V lost 0 bases and J 7 bases, leaving 11 bases between the germline ends. The length of the CDR3 is 14 residues. In germline, CDR1 is SGHRS, CDR2 YFSETQ. The DNA for the CDR3 is TGCGCCAGCAGCTTGGTGGCAGGATCTAATGAGCAGTTCTTC. Translating it yields CASSLVAGSNEQFF.

The genes are TRBV10-3 and TRBJ2-7, with TRBD1 identical over 9 bases. V trimming: 4 bases; J trimming: 7 bases; junction bases outside the gene matches: 11. The CDR3 extends over 15 amino acids. Germline lookup yields CDR1 ENHRY and CDR2 SYGVKD. The CDR3 DNA reads TGTGCCATCAGTGTCCTGGGGACAGGGATAGAGGAGCAGTACTTC. The encoded protein is CAISVLGTGIEEQYF.

The V gene is TRBV7-3, the J gene TRBJ2-3, with D tentatively TRBD2 (5 bases). This CDR3 is built from 16 residues. Trimming took 5 bases from V and 8 from J, leaving 23 bases between them. Germline CDR1 SGHTA, CDR2 FQGTGA. CDR3 DNA sequence: TGTGCCAGCAGCGCCCAAAGAGGGCCATTAACGGCTACGCAGTATTTT. As protein: CASSAQRGPLTATQYF.

This clonotype was detected a few times. This chain links TRBV20-1 with TRBJ2-3; weak D call: TRBD2 (5 bases). There are 13 residues in the CDR3. The germline CDR1 and CDR2 sequences are DFQATT and SNEGSKA (reference sequence). V dropped 4 bases and J dropped 1 base, with 9 bases sitting between them. CDR3 sequence reads: CSAIIARTDTQYF. In DNA form, the CDR3 reads TGCAGTGCTATTATAGCGCGCACAGATACGCAGTATTTT.

The V and J genes are TRBV7-9 and TRBJ2-1; possibly TRBD1 for D (6 bases). Germline CDR1 is SEHNR and CDR2 is FQNEAQ (reference sequence). V was cut by 0 bases and J by 0 bases, with 9 bases left in between. The CDR3 has 16 amino acids. The CDR3 DNA follows: TGTGCCAGCAGCTTAGCCAGGGGCAGCTCCTACAATGAGCAGTTCTTC. Residues: CASSLARGSSYNEQFF.

This chain joins TRBV5-1 and TRBJ2-3; the D is unclear. Germline V gives CDR1 SGHRS, CDR2 YFSETQ. The CDR3 contains 13 residues. The V and J ends lost 4 bases and 1 base respectively, with 7 bases between them. DNA of the CDR3: TGCGCCAGCAGCAACCGGCGCACAGATACGCAGTATTTT. Its protein product is CASSNRRTDTQYF.

This clonotype was found many times. V usage is TRBV7-3 and J usage is TRBJ1-4; D call uncertain. Germline V lookup: CDR1 SGHTA, CDR2 FQGTGA. Trimming removed 5 bases from V and 7 bases from J, with 11 bases in between. The CDR3 runs 13 residues. In nucleotides, the CDR3 is TGTGCCAGCAGCCCTCGACGGGGTGAAAAACTGTTTTTT. Amino acids: CASSPRRGEKLFF.